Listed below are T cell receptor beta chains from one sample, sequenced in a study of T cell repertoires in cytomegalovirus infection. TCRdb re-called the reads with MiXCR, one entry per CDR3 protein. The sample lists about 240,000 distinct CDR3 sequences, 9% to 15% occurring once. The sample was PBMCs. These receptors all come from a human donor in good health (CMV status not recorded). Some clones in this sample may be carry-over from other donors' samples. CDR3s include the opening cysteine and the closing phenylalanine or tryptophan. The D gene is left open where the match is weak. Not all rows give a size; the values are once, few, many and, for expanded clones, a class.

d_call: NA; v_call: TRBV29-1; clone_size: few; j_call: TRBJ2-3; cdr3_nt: TGCAGCGTTGACGCCGGGACAACAGATACGCAGTATTTT; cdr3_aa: CSVDAGTTDTQYF
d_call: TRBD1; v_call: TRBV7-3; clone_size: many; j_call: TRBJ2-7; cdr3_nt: TGTGCCAGCAGCCCTAGCCCGGACAGGGATAGAGAGCAGTACTTC; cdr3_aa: CASSPSPDRDREQYF
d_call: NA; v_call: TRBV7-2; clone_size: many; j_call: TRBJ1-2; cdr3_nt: TGTGCCAGCAGCCCGAGGACAGATGGCTACACCTTC; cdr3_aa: CASSPRTDGYTF
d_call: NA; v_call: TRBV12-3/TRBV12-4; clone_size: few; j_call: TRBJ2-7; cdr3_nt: TGTGCCAGCGCCGGGGTGATTAACTACGAGCAGTACTTC; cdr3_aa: CASAGVINYEQYF
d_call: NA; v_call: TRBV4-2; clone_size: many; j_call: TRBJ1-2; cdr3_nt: TGTGCCAGCAGCCAAGATAGAGGAGGGGCGCCAAACTATGGCTACACCTTC; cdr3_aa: CASSQDRGGAPNYGYTF
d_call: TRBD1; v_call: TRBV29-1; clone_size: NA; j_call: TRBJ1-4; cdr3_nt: TGCAGCGTTGAAGACCTACAGGGGGGGGGGGAAAAACTGTTTTTT; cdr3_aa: CSVEDLQGGGEKLFF
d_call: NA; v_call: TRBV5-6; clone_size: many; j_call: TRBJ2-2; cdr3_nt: TGTGCCAGCACCCATGGAATCGGGGAGCTGTTTTTT; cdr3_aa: CASTHGIGELFF
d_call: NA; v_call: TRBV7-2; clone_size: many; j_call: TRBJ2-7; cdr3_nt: TGTGCCAGCAGCTTGCCGGAAGCCTACGAGCAGTACTTC; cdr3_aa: CASSLPEAYEQYF
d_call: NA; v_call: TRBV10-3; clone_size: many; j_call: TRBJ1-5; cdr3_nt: TGTGCCATCAGTCCAGGGGACAATCAGCCCCAGCATTTT; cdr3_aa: CAISPGDNQPQHF
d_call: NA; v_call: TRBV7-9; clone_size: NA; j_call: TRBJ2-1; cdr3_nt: TGTGCCAGCAGCCCTTCCAGGCCACTCTCCTACAATGAGCAGTTTTTC; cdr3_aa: CASSPSRPLSYNEQFF
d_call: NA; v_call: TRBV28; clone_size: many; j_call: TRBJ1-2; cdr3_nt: TGTGCCAGCAAAGTCTATGGCTACACCTTC; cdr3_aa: CASKVYGYTF
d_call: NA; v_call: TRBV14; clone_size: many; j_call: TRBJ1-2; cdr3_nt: TGTGCCAGCAGCCAAGACTTTGACCCCTATGGCTACACCTTC; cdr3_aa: CASSQDFDPYGYTF
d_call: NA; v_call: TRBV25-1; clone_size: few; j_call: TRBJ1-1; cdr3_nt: TGTGCCAGCATCGGTGGGAGGGGCCCATCTGAAGCTTTCTTT; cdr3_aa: CASIGGRGPSEAFF
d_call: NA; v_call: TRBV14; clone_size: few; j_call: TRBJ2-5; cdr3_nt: TGTGCCAGCAGCCAAAATGTGGGAGAGACCCAGTACTTC; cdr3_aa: CASSQNVGETQYF
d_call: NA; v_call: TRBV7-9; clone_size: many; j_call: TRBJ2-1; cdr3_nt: TGTGCCAGCAGCTCCAGGGCGGGACCCTACAATGAGCAGTTCTTC; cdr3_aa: CASSSRAGPYNEQFF
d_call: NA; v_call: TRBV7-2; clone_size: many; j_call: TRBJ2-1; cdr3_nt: TGTGCCAGCAGCCCGACAAGGGACTGGTACAATGAGCAGTTCTTC; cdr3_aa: CASSPTRDWYNEQFF
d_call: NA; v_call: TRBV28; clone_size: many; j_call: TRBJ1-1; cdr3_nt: TGTGCCAGCAGAAGGGGAGGTTACATTTCGAACACTGAAGCTTTCTTT; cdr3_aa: CASRRGGYISNTEAFF
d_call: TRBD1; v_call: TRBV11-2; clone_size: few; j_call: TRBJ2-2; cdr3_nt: TGTGCCAGCAGCTTAGGGGACAGGGGGATCGGGGAGCTGTTTTTT; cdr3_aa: CASSLGDRGIGELFF
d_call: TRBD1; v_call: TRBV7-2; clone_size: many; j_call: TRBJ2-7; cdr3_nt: TGTGCCAGCAGCTTAAGGGAGTTTGGGACACGACAGGGGCCTTACGAGCAGTACTTC; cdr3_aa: CASSLREFGTRQGPYEQYF
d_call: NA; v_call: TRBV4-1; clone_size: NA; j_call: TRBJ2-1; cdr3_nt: TGCGCCAGCAGCCAAGCGGGCGGAGGTTACAATGAGCAGTTCTTC; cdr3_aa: CASSQAGGGYNEQFF
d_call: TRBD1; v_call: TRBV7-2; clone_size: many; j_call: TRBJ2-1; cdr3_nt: TGTGCCAGCAGCTGGCGACAGGGGACTGAGCAGTTCTTC; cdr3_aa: CASSWRQGTEQFF
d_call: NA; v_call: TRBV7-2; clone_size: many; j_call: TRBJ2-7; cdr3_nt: TGTGCCAGCAGCCCCTCTGTCTCCTACGAGCAGTACTTC; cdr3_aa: CASSPSVSYEQYF
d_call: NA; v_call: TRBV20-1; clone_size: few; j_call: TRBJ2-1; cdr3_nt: TGCAGTGCTAGCGGTGCGGGAAACTCCTACAATGAGCAGTTCTTC; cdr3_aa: CSASGAGNSYNEQFF
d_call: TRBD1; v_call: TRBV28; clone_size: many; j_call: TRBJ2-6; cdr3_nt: TGTGCCAGCAGGTTAACAGGGGCCTACTCTGGGGCCAACGTCCTGACTTTC; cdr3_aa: CASRLTGAYSGANVLTF
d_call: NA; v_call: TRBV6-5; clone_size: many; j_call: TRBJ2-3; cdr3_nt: TGTGCCAGCAGTTACTCCTCCCTTGGTCCGACAGATACGCAGTATTTT; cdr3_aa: CASSYSSLGPTDTQYF
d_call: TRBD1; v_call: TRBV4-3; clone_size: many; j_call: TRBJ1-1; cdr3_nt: TGCGCCAGCAGTCATCACCGGGACAGGGTCACCGAAGCTTTCTTT; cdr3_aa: CASSHHRDRVTEAFF
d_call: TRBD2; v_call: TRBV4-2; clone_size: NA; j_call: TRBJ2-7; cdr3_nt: TGTGCCAGCAGCCAAGGCCAGACTAGCGGGACTAACTACGAGCAGTACTTC; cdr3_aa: CASSQGQTSGTNYEQYF
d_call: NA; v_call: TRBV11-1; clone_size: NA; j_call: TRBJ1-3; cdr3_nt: TGTGCCAGCAGCTTATTTCGCGGAAACACCATATATTTT; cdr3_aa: CASSLFRGNTIYF
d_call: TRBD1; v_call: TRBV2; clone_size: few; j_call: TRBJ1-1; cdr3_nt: TGTGCCAGCAGTCCCGGGACAGCGGTTATAGAAGCTTTCTTT; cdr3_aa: CASSPGTAVIEAFF
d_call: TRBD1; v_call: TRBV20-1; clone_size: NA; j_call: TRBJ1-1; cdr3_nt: TGCAGTGCTAGACCATTCTCCGGGACAGGGGGCAGGAACACTGAAGCTTTCTTT; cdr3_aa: CSARPFSGTGGRNTEAFF
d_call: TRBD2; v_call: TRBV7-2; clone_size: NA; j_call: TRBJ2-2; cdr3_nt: TGTGCCAGCACCGCCAGCGGGAGCACCGGGGAGCTGTTTTTT; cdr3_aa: CASTASGSTGELFF
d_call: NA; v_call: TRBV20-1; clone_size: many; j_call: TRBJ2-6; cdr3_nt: TGCAGTGCTTTGACATTGGCTGGGGCCAACGTCCTGACTTTC; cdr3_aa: CSALTLAGANVLTF
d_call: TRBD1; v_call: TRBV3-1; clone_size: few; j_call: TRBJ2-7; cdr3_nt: TGTGCCAGCAGCCTCTATCCCGGGACAGGGGGGACCTACGAGCAGTACTTC; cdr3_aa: CASSLYPGTGGTYEQYF
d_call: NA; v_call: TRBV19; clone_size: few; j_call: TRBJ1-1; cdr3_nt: TGTGCCAGTTGGACGGCTACTGGACTGAACACTGAAGCTTTCTTT; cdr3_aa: CASWTATGLNTEAFF
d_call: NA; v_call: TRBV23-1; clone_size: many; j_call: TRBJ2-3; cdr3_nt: TGCGCCAGCAGTCAATCGAGGGGAACTAGCACAGATACGCAGTATTTT; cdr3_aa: CASSQSRGTSTDTQYF
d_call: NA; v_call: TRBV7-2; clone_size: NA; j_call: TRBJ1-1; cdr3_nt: TGTGCCAGCAGCTTAGTTCAGGGAGAAGCTTTCTTT; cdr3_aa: CASSLVQGEAFF
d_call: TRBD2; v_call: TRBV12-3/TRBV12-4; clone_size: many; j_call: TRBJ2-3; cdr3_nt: TGTGCCAGCAGTTTAGGGCTAGCGGGAGCTCTAGATACGCAGTATTTT; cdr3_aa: CASSLGLAGALDTQYF
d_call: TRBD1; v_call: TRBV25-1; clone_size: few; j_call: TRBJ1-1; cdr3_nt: TGTGCCAGCAGTGAGGAGACAGGGGGCATGAATGAAGCTTTCTTT; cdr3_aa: CASSEETGGMNEAFF
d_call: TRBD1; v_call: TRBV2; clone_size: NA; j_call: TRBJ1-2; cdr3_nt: TGTGCCAGCAGAACTGACGGGACAGTAAGCTACACCTTC; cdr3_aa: CASRTDGTVSYTF
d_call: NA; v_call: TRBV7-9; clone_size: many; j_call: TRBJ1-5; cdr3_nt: TGTGCCAGCAGCTTGGTACGGAGGGGCAGCAATCAGCCCCAGCATTTT; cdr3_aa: CASSLVRRGSNQPQHF